A selection of T cell receptor beta chains follows, all from one sample in a study of PD-1 blockade in classical Hodgkin lymphoma. Some clones are missing from TCRdb's copy, which holds only in-frame ones; the method was immunoSEQ multiplex PCR. The sample yields over 15,000 clones, about 71% seen once. This sample comprised peripheral blood mononuclear cells (PBMCs), obtained before the fourth cycle of nivolumab. The source is a human donor with classical Hodgkin lymphoma. Each CDR3 is given with its conserved first and last residue. A D gene is named only where the DNA matches it firmly. For some rows the clone size is stated as once, few or many, or as a class when expanded; others skip it.

-	-	TRBV4-2	TRBJ2-1	16	TGTGCCAGCAGCCAAGACTGGGCCGCCGAAAGGGGGGAGCAGTTCTTC	CASSQDWAAERGEQFF
-	-	TRBV9	TRBJ2-1	16	TGTGCCAGCAGCGTAGAACCAAAACACTCCTACAATGAGCAGTTCTTC	CASSVEPKHSYNEQFF
-	-	TRBV5-1	TRBJ2-7	13	TGCGCCAGCAGCTTGGAGGTTACCTACGAGCAGTACTTC	CASSLEVTYEQYF
-	few	TRBV7-6	TRBJ1-1	12	TGTGCCAGCAGCCGAGTGAACACTGAAGCTTTCTTT	CASSRVNTEAFF
-	-	TRBV27	TRBJ1-1	18	TGTGCCAGCAGCCGCCGGCTAGTCCAAAATCTGGGGAGGACTGAAGCTTTCTTT	CASSRRLVQNLGRTEAFF
-	-	TRBV5-1	TRBJ2-2	15	TGCGCCAGCGCCTTGCACGGAGGCGTCGCCGGGGAGCTGTTTTTT	CASALHGGVAGELFF
TRBD1	-	TRBV16	TRBJ2-7	15	TGTGCCAGCAGCCAATCGGGGGGACAGGGGTACGAGCAGTACTTC	CASSQSGGQGYEQYF
-	-	TRBV29-1	TRBJ2-7	14	TGCAGCGTTGAAGAAGGCGACAACTCCTACGAGCAGTACTTC	CSVEEGDNSYEQYF
-	medium-sized	TRBV6-6	TRBJ1-1	11	TGTGCCAGCATATGGGGGAGGGAAGCTTTCTTT	CASIWGREAFF
TRBD1	-	TRBV11-2	TRBJ1-1	14	TGTGCCAGCAGCTTAACAGGGGGATCGACTGAAGCTTTCTTT	CASSLTGGSTEAFF
-	-	TRBV13	TRBJ1-4	12	TGTGCCAGCAGCCCAGAGGGGGAAAAACTGTTTTTT	CASSPEGEKLFF
TRBD1	-	TRBV28	TRBJ1-1	15	TGTGCCAGCAGTTTATCATCAGGGGGCCTCGCTGAAGCTTTCTTT	CASSLSSGGLAEAFF
TRBD2	-	TRBV6-1	TRBJ2-3	14	TGTGCCAGCCTCGGGCGGGAGAGCACAGATACGCAGTATTTT	CASLGRESTDTQYF
TRBD1	few	TRBV19	TRBJ1-1	15	TGTGCCACCTCGACAGGGGGAAGAGGGAACACTGAAGCTTTCTTT	CATSTGGRGNTEAFF
-	-	TRBV6-6	TRBJ2-4	13	TGTGCCAGCAGTTACCTACAGGGTCACATTCAGTACTTC	CASSYLQGHIQYF
-	few	TRBV28	TRBJ2-4	14	TGTGCCAGCAGTTTGTGGGAAGCCAAAAACATTCAGTACTTC	CASSLWEAKNIQYF
-	-	TRBV11-2	TRBJ2-3	13	TGTGCCAGCAGTTGGGGGAGCACAGATACGCAGTATTTT	CASSWGSTDTQYF
-	few	TRBV6-1	TRBJ2-2	16	TGTGCCAGCAGTGACCTGGGAACAGGACCGTCCGGGGAGCTGTTTTTT	CASSDLGTGPSGELFF
TRBD2	-	TRBV6-5	TRBJ2-7	15	TGTGCCAGCAGTTACGATACTAGCGGGAGTTTCGAGCAGTACTTC	CASSYDTSGSFEQYF
-	-	TRBV6-6	TRBJ1-2	12	TGTGCCAGCAGCCCCGGGGACTATGGCTACACCTTC	CASSPGDYGYTF
TRBD1	-	TRBV2	TRBJ2-3	18	TGTGCCAGCAGTGAAGAACCTGGGACAGGCCTTCTGCGAGATACGCAGTATTTT	CASSEEPGTGLLRDTQYF
TRBD2	-	TRBV6-1	TRBJ2-5	15	TGTGCCAGCACTGATGCGGGAGGACGGACAGAGACCCAGTACTTC	CASTDAGGRTETQYF